This T cell receptor (beta chain) was identified during a study of T cell repertoires in cytomegalovirus infection. Study information: Public TCR beta signatures were indicative of both CMV infection and a matching HLA type.

Germline CDR1 SEHNR, CDR2 FQNEAQ (reference sequence). The CDR3 has 15 amino acids. V lost 4 bases and J lost 5, with 16 bases in between. From the reads, TCRdb called clonotypes with MiXCR, one entry per CDR3 protein. The top ten hold 14% of the sample, which has 310,000 or so distinct CDR3 sequences, roughly 24% seen once. This clonotype was picked up many times. The sequencing sample was made of PBMCs. The source is a human donor in good health (CMV status not recorded). Some clones in this sample may be carry-over from other donors' samples. The chain has TRBV7-9 and TRBJ2-3; D is possibly TRBD1 or TRBD2 (6 bases each). CDR3 DNA: TGTGCCAGCAGCTACCTTACGGGGGCAAAAGATACGCAGTATTTT. Encoded protein: CASSYLTGAKDTQYF. Filled out from reference TRBV7-9 and TRBJ2-3, the complete variable domain reads DTGVSQNPRHKITKRGQNVTFRCDPISEHNRLYWYRQTLGQGPEFLTYFQNEAQLEKSRLLSDRFSAERPKGSFSTLEIQRTEQGDSAMYLCASSYLTGAKDTQYFGPGTRLTVL.